This T cell receptor beta chain was captured in a study of blood T cell repertoires in COVID-19. Profiling relied on immunoSEQ multiplex PCR, and the TCRdb table lists in-frame clones only, not all of them. The sample consists of about 27,000 clones, 80% to 95% of them appearing once. CDR1 SQVTM and CDR2 ANQGSEA come from the germline V gene. The CDR3 is made up of 14 amino acids. V dropped 6 bases and J dropped 2 bases, with 15 bases sitting between them. The genes are TRBV29-1 and TRBJ2-3; D is perhaps TRBD1 (6 bases). Sequencing was carried out using peripheral blood. The sequence derives from a human donor in a cohort sampled during active COVID-19. The CDR3 loop reads CSVSNRASTDTQYF. The CDR3 DNA follows: TGCAGCGTCTCCAACAGGGCCTCCACAGATACGCAGTATTTT.